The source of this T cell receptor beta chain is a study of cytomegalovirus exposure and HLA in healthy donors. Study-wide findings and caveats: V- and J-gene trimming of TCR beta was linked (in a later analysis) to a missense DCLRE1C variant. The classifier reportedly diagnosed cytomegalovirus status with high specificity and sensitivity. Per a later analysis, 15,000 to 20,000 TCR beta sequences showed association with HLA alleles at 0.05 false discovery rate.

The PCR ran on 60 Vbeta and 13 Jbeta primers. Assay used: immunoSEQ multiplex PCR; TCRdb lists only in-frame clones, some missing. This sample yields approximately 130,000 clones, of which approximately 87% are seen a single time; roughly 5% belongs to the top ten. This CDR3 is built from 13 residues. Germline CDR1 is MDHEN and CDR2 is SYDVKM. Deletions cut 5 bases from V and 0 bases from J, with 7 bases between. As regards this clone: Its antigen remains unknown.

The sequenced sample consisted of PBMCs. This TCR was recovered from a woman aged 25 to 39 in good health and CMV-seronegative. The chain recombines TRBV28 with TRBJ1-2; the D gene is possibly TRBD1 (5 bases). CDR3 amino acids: CASSTGANYGYTF. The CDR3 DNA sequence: TGTGCCAGCAGTACAGGAGCTAACTATGGCTACACCTTC.